The 25 T cell receptor beta chains reported below all come from one sample, sequenced in a study of blood T cell repertoires in COVID-19. Measured with immunoSEQ multiplex PCR; TCRdb has only the in-frame clones, and not every one. There are 150,000 to 200,000 clones in the sample; 60% to 85% occur only once, and around 8.1% lies in the top ten. The specimen sequenced was peripheral blood. These receptors were obtained from a man in his 60s with acute or convalescent COVID-19.

This clone was seen just once. The chain has TRBV14 and TRBJ2-3; tentatively, D is TRBD1 (5 bases). Germline V gene sequence: CDR1 SGHDN, CDR2 FVKESK. The CDR3 is made up of 16 amino acids. Trimming pared 3 bases from V and 3 bases from J, leaving 16 bases between. CDR3 region: CASSHLDKAKTDTQYF. DNA of the CDR3: TGTGCCAGCAGCCATCTGGACAAAGCTAAGACAGATACGCAGTATTTT.

The chain is built from TRBV15 and TRBJ2-7; 9 bases are a match to TRBD1. The V gene end was trimmed by 3 bases and the J gene end by 3 bases; junction bases not matched to a gene: 6. This CDR3 region has 15 residues. Per germline, CDR1 LNHNV and CDR2 YYDKDF (reference sequence). CDR3 in amino acids: CATSRLPGQGYEQYF. For the CDR3, the DNA is TGTGCCACCAGCAGGCTTCCGGGACAGGGCTACGAGCAGTACTTC.

This clone was counted once. The chain joins TRBV19 to TRBJ2-7; 11 nucleotides match TRBD2. This CDR3 comprises 15 residues. The V gene end was trimmed by 5 bases and the J gene end by 1 base; junction bases not matched to a gene: 4. Germline loops: CDR1 LNHDA, CDR2 SQIVND (reference sequence). CDR3: CASSLGTSGSYEQYF. The CDR3 nucleotides read TGTGCCAGTAGTCTAGGGACTAGCGGTTCCTACGAGCAGTACTTC.

This chain joins TRBV2 and TRBJ2-7, with TRBD1 matching over 8 bases. Looked up from germline, CDR1 is SNHLY and CDR2 is FYNNEI. The V segment lost 7 bases and the J segment 3 bases; nucleotides outside the gene matches: 17. CDR3 size: 17 residues. The CDR3 DNA is TGTGCCAGCAACCTGGACAGGGCGACCGGGATGATCTACGAGCAGTACTTC. It specifies CASNLDRATGMIYEQYF. Together with reference TRBV2 and TRBJ2-7, the CDR3 gives the full variable domain: EPEVTQTPSHQVTQMGQEVILRCVPISNHLYFYWYRQILGQKVEFLVSFYNNEISEKSEIFDDQFSVERPDGSNFTLKIRSTKLEDSAMYFCASNLDRATGMIYEQYFGPGTRLTVT.

The rearrangement joins TRBV21-1 to TRBJ2-7; the table assigns TRBD2, which was not confirmed against the DNA. TRBV21-1 corresponds to a pseudogene. This CDR3 comprises 15 residues. The CDR3 is CASSQILRGFYEQYF. CDR3 in DNA: TGTGCCAGCAGCCAAATTCTGCGGGGGTTCTACGAGCAGTACTTC.

The V call is TRBV4-1, the J call TRBJ2-7; a possible D gene is TRBD1 (6 bases). Germline V CDR1 and CDR2: MGHRA, YSYEKL. V was shortened by 4 bases and J by 7 bases, with 20 bases between the two germline ends. The CDR3 extends over 15 amino acids. The CDR3 protein is CASSPTPGHIGEQYF. The CDR3, as DNA: TGCGCCAGCAGCCCAACGCCGGGACACATTGGGGAGCAGTACTTC.

The rearrangement joins TRBV5-5 to TRBJ2-5; no definite D call. The V end lost 0 bases, the J end lost 2 bases, and 5 bases lay between the germline ends. Germline V gene lookup returns CDR1 SGHKS and CDR2 YYEKEE (reference sequence). The CDR3 sequence is 13 residues long. CDR3 protein: CASSLGDQETQYF. The CDR3 bases are TGTGCCAGCAGCTTGGGAGATCAAGAGACCCAGTACTTC. The full variable domain, rest sourced from reference TRBV5-5 and TRBJ2-5, is DAGVTQSPTHLIKTRGQQVTLRCSPISGHKSVSWYQQVLGQGPQFIFQYYEKEERGRGNFPDRFSARQFPNYSSELNVNALLLGDSALYLCASSLGDQETQYFGPGTRLLVL.

The chain has TRBV28 and TRBJ1-1, with 7 bases identical to TRBD1. Looked up from germline, CDR1 is MDHEN and CDR2 is SYDVKM. This CDR3 contains 12 residues. The V and J ends lost 4 bases and 8 bases, in that order; junction bases with no gene match: 4. CDR3 DNA sequence: TGTGCCAGCAGTTCTCAGGACAGGGAAGCTTTCTTT. This codes for CASSSQDREAFF.

The chain uses TRBV30 and TRBJ1-6; 7 bases fit TRBD1. The CDR3 length is 13 residues. Germline V CDR1 and CDR2: GTSNPN, SVGIG (reference sequence). After removal of 2 bases from V and 7 bases from J, the junction contained 2 bases not matched to a gene. The CDR3 region is CAWSSTGNSPLHF. The CDR3 DNA is TGTGCCTGGAGTTCGACAGGGAATTCACCCCTCCACTTT.

This sequence joins TRBV7-8 and TRBJ1-5; 7 nucleotides match TRBD1. The CDR3 contains 17 residues. V was clipped by 5 bases and J by 0 bases; unmatched bases: 10. Germline V gene sequence: CDR1 SGHVS, CDR2 FQNEAQ. The CDR3 loop is CASSLGAGGYSNQPQHF. The DNA of the CDR3 is TGTGCCAGCAGCCTGGGGGCAGGGGGTTATAGCAATCAGCCCCAGCATTTT.

In regard to this clone: Other nucleotide sequences in the sample specify the same CDR3. The chain uses TRBV28 and TRBJ1-1; the D gene is possibly TRBD1 (5 bases). The CDR3 contains 13 residues. Germline CDR1 is MDHEN and CDR2 is SYDVKM. Trimming stripped 5 bases from V and 5 bases from J, with 12 bases between. The CDR3 spells CASSRGRDTEAFF. The CDR3 DNA sequence: TGTGCCAGCAGTCGAGGCAGGGATACTGAAGCTTTCTTT.

For this clone: One junction end disagrees with the germline gene, perhaps due to a read error. The V and J genes are TRBV6-5 and TRBJ2-1; a weak D match, TRBD1 (6 bases). The V gene's germline CDR1 is MNHEY and CDR2 SVGAGI. This CDR3 is 14 amino acids long. Here the CDR3 reads CASRTGLSSNEQFF. The CDR3 nucleotides read TGTGCCAGCAGAACAGGGTTGTCCTCCAATGAGCAGTTCTTC.

This clone has at least ten counts. At the DNA level, this CDR3 is encoded by other sequences in the same sample as well. The chain joins TRBV10-3 to TRBJ2-1; D unresolved. The CDR3 covers 15 residues. Per germline, CDR1 ENHRY and CDR2 SYGVKD. The V end was cut by 2 bases, the J end by 0 bases, with 8 bases between. The CDR3 region has the DNA TGTGCCATCAGTGAGGATAGGAGCTCCTACAATGAGCAGTTCTTC. It yields the protein CAISEDRSSYNEQFF.

The chain employs TRBV4-3 and TRBJ1-6; 8 bases match TRBD1. The germline CDR1 and CDR2 sequences are LGHNA and YSLEER. The CDR3 runs 16 residues. The V segment lost 1 base and the J segment 9 bases; nucleotides outside the gene matches: 8. This CDR3 reads CASSQGNRGSGSPLHF. The CDR3 nucleotides read TGCGCCAGCAGCCAAGGGAACAGGGGGTCCGGTTCACCCCTCCACTTT.

In this sample, this clone turned up a few times. This chain joins TRBV29-1 and TRBJ2-3; D might be TRBD1 (5 bases). The CDR3 loop spans 13 amino acids. The germline V gene has CDR1 SQVTM and CDR2 ANQGSEA. The V and J ends lost 7 bases and 2 bases respectively, with 13 bases between them. CDR3 in DNA: TGCAGCGCCACCGACAGTTTCACAGATACGCAGTATTTT. Residues: CSATDSFTDTQYF.

The chain combines TRBV4-3 with TRBJ2-4, with 11 bases aligning to TRBD2. Germline V CDR1 and CDR2: LGHNA, YSLEER. The CDR3 spans 17 residues. V lost 0 bases to trimming and J lost 4 bases; unmatched junction nucleotides: 5. CDR3 nucleotides: TGCGCCAGCAGCCAAGATGAAACTAGCGGGGGTAAAAACATTCAGTACTTC. This codes for CASSQDETSGGKNIQYF.

This clone occurred once. The chain is built from TRBV24-1 and TRBJ1-2; 8 nucleotides match TRBD1. CDR1 is KGHDR, CDR2 SFDVKD, per germline. This CDR3 region has 16 residues. V shed 2 bases and J 4 bases; nucleotides not matched to a gene: 8. The CDR3 DNA reads as TGTGCCACCAGTGATTCCTGGGGGACAGGTGCCTATGGCTACACCTTC. It is translated as CATSDSWGTGAYGYTF.

The V and J genes are TRBV2 and TRBJ1-6, with a tentative D call TRBD1 (6 bases). This CDR3 is built from 16 residues. Germline loops: CDR1 SNHLY, CDR2 FYNNEI. Deletions cut 7 bases from V and 0 bases from J, with 13 bases between. The chain's CDR3 is CASMDSLSSYNSPLHF. DNA of the CDR3: TGTGCCAGCATGGACAGCTTGAGCTCCTATAATTCACCCCTCCACTTT.

This clone was counted a single time. The rearrangement links TRBV6-2 or TRBV6-3 to TRBJ2-2, with TRBD2 matching over 13 bases. The CDR3 contains 15 residues. The germline CDR1 and CDR2 sequences are MNHEY and SVGEGT. V shed 4 bases and J 6 bases; nucleotides not matched to a gene: 2. The CDR3 region is CASSSLAGGPGELFF. The CDR3 coding sequence is TGTGCCAGCAGTTCACTAGCGGGGGGGCCCGGGGAGCTGTTTTTT.

The chain has TRBV20-1 and TRBJ2-5; unclear D gene. With 6 bases removed from V and 7 bases from J, the gap between germline ends came to 12 bases. The V gene's germline CDR1 is DFQATT and CDR2 SNEGSKA (reference sequence). The CDR3 runs 11 residues. CDR3 DNA sequence: TGCAGTGCCGTACCAAGAGGGACCCAGTACTTC. Translating gives CSAVPRGTQYF.

The chain carries TRBV5-4 and TRBJ2-7; 8 nucleotides match TRBD1. CDR1 is SGHNT and CDR2 is YYREEE in the germline V gene (reference sequence). The CDR3 runs to 14 residues. V lost 5 bases and J lost 6; bases outside the gene matches: 10. CDR3 residues: CASSFPQGVGEQYF. CDR3 bases: TGTGCCAGCAGTTTTCCACAGGGGGTGGGCGAGCAGTACTTC.

The rearrangement uses TRBV10-2 and TRBJ2-7, with D possibly TRBD1 on 5 matching bases. This CDR3 is 14 amino acids long. Trimming cost V 6 bases and J 0 bases, with 12 bases left between them. Looked up from germline, CDR1 is WSHSY and CDR2 is SAAADI. The CDR3 DNA is TGCGCCAGCAGCCCGGACAAGAGCTCCTACGAGCAGTACTTC. This translates into CASSPDKSSYEQYF.

The chain is built from TRBV7-8 and TRBJ2-1; D uncertain. The V end lost 5 bases, the J end lost 6 bases, and 17 bases lay between the germline ends. This CDR3 contains 15 residues. Looked up from germline, CDR1 is SGHVS and CDR2 is FQNEAQ. CDR3 amino acids: CASSRVSPAANEQFF. In nucleotides, the CDR3 is TGTGCCAGCAGCCGGGTTAGCCCTGCGGCCAATGAGCAGTTCTTC.

The rearrangement links TRBV18 to TRBJ1-3, with 10 nucleotides matching TRBD1. Germline loops: CDR1 KGHSH, CDR2 LQKENI. The ends lost 3 bases at V and 1 base at J; junction bases unmatched: 3. The CDR3 spans 16 residues. Written as DNA, the CDR3 is TGTGCCAGCTCACCGACAGGGGGCAATTCTGGAAACACCATATATTTT. Translation gives CASSPTGGNSGNTIYF.

The chain combines TRBV10-2 with TRBJ1-2; 9 nucleotides match TRBD1. CDR3 length: 12 residues. The V segment lost 5 bases and the J segment 8 bases; nucleotides outside the gene matches: 3. Germline assignment: CDR1 WSHSY and CDR2 SAAADI. CDR3 in amino acids: CASSTGGGGYTF. The CDR3 DNA reads TGCGCCAGCAGTACAGGGGGCGGAGGCTACACCTTC.